The T cell receptor (beta chain) under discussion was sequenced for a study of sequential checkpoint blockade in melanoma. Study overall: Maintenance nivolumab came after either treatment sequence.

Treatment specified: randomized to nivolumab then ipilimumab (arm A) or the reverse (arm B). This clone has a handful of counts. The protocol was immunoSEQ multiplex PCR, while the TCRdb copy is restricted to in-frame clones and leaves out a portion. The data hold around 22,000 clones, with nearly 70% observed a single time. Trimming removed 7 bases from V and 3 bases from J, with 15 bases in between. This CDR3 region has 15 residues. Germline V CDR1 and CDR2: MRHNA, SNTAGT. The sequences come from CD8+ T cells sorted from blood (inferred from file names), collected from a patient given nivolumab and ipilimumab in sequence. This TCR was sampled from a human donor with melanoma. This sequence joins TRBV6-4 and TRBJ2-2, with D hard to call. The DNA for the CDR3 is TGTGCCAGCAAGACTCAGCCGGATCACACCGGGGAGCTGTTTTTT. Protein sequence: CASKTQPDHTGELFF.